The subject of this entry is one T cell receptor (beta chain). The sample comes from a study of blood T cell repertoires in COVID-19. Study details: Sources were T cells, B-cell-depleted T cells, or PBMCs; the material itself was cDNA or gDNA.

Only in-frame clones appear in the TCRdb table, and some are missing; sequencing was by immunoSEQ multiplex PCR. The sample gives 190,000 or so clones, over 80% of which show up once; about 9.4% is in the top ten. CDR1 is LNHDA and CDR2 is SQIVND in the germline V gene (reference sequence). Trimming took 3 bases from V and 4 from J; bases not matched to a gene: 5. The length of the CDR3 is 15 residues. The J gene is TRBJ2-1, the V gene TRBV19; 8 nucleotides line up with TRBD1. Input material: PBMCs or T cells enriched from blood (not recorded which). This TCR was sampled from a man aged 18 to 29 with acute COVID-19. The CDR3, as DNA: TGTGCCAGTAGTATGGGGACAGGACCATACAATGAGCAGTTCTTC. Translation gives CASSMGTGPYNEQFF.